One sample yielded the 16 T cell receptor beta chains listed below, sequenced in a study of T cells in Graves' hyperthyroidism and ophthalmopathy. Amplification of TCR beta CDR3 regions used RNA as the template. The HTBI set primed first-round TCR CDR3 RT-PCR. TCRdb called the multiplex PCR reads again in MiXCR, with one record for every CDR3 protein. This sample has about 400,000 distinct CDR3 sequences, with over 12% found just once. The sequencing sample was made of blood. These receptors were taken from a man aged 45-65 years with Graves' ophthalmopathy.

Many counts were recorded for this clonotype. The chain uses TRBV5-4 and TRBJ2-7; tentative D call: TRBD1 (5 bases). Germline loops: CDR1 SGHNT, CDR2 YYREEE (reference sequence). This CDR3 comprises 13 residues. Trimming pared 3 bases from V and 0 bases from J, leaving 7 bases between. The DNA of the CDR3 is TGTGCCAGCAGCTCCCAGGGCTCCTACGAGCAGTACTTC. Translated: CASSSQGSYEQYF.

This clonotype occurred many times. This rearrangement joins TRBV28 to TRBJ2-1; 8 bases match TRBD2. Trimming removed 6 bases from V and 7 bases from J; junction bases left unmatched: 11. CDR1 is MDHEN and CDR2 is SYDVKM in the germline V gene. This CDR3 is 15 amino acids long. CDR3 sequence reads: CASRFAGLEFNEQFF. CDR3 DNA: TGTGCCAGCAGATTCGCGGGACTAGAATTTAATGAGCAGTTCTTC.

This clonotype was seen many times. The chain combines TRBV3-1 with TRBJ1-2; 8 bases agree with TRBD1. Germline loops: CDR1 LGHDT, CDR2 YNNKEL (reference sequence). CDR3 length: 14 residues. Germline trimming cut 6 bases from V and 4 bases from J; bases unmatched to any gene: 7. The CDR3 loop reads CASSRTGSGYGYTF. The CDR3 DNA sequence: TGTGCCAGCAGTCGGACAGGGTCAGGCTATGGCTACACCTTC.

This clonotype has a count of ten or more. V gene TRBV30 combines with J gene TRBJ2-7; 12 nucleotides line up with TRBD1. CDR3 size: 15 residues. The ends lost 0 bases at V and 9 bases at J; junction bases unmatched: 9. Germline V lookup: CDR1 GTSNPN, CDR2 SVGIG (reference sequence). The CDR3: CAWSVPGTGGAGQYF. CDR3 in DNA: TGTGCCTGGAGTGTACCAGGGACAGGGGGCGCCGGGCAGTACTTC.

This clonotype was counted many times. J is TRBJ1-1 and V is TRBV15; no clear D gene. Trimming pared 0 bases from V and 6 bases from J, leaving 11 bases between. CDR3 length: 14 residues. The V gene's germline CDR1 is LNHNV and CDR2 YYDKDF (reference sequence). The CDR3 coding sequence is TGTGCCACCAGCAGAGATGGAGGTAGAGCTGAAGCTTTCTTT. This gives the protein CATSRDGGRAEAFF.

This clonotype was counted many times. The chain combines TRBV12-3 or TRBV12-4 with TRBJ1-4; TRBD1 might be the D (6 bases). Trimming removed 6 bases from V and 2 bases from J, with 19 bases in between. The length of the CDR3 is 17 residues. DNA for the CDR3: TGTGCCAGCAGGCTCGCCGGGGGGCGAGTGACTAATGAAAAACTGTTTTTT. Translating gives CASRLAGGRVTNEKLFF.

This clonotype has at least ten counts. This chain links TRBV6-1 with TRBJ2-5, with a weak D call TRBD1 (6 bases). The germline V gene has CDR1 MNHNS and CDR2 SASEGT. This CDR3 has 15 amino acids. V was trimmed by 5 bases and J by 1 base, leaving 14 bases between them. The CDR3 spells CASSRPQDSQETQYF. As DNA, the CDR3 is TGTGCCAGCAGTCGGCCCCAGGACAGCCAAGAGACCCAGTACTTC.

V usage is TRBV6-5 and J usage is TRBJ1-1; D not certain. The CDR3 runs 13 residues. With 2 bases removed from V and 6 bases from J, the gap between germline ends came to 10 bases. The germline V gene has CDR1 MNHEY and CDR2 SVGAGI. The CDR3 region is CASSYLDRSEAFF. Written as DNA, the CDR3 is TGTGCCAGCAGTTACCTCGACCGGTCTGAAGCTTTCTTT.

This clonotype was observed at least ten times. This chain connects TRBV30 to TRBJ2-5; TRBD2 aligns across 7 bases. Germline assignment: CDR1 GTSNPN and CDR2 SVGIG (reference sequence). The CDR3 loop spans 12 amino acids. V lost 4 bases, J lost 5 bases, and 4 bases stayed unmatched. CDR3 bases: TGTGCCTGGACAGCGGGAAGCGAGACCCAGTACTTC. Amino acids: CAWTAGSETQYF. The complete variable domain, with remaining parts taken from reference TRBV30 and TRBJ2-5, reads SQTIHQWPATLVQPVGSPLSLECTVEGTSNPNLYWYRQAAGRGLQLLFYSVGIGQISSEVPQNLSASRPQDRQFILSSKKLLLSDSGFYLCAWTAGSETQYFGPGTRLLVL.

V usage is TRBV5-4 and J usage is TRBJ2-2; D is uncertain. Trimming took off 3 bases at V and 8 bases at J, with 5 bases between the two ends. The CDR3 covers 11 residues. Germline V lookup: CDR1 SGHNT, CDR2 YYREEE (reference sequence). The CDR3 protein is CASSSRGELFF. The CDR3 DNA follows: TGTGCCAGCAGCTCGAGGGGGGAGCTGTTTTTT.

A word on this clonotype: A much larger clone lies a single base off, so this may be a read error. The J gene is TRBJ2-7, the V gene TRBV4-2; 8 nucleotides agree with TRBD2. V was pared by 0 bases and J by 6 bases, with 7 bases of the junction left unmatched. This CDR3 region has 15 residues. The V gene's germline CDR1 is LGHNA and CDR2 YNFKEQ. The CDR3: CASSQELAGGREQYF. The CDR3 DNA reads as TGTGCCAGCAGCCAAGAGTTGGCGGGAGGTCGCGAGCAGTACTTC.

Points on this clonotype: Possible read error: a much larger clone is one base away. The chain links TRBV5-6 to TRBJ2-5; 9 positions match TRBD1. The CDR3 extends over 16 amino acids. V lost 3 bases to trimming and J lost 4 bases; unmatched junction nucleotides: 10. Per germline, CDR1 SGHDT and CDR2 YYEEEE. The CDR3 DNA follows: TGTGCCAGCAGCTGGGCCGGGGACAGGGAGGGAGAGACCCAGTACTTC. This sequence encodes CASSWAGDREGETQYF.

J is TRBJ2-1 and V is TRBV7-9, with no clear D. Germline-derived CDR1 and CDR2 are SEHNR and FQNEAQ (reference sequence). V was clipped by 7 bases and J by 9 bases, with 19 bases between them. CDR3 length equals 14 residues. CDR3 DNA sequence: TGTGCCAGCACCCCACTTGGCGCAGCGCTTGAGCAGTTCTTC. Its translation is CASTPLGAALEQFF.

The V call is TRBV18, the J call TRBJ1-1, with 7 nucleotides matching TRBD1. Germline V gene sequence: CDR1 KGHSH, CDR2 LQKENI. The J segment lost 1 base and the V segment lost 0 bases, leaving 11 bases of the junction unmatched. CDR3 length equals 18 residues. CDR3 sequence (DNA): TGTGCCAGCTCACCACCACTGAAGAGACAGGGCGAGAACACTGAAGCTTTCTTT. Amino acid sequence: CASSPPLKRQGENTEAFF.

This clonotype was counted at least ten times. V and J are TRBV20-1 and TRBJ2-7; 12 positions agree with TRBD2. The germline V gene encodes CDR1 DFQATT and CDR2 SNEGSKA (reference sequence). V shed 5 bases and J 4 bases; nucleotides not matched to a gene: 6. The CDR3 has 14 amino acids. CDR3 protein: CSAAAGTSGYEQYF. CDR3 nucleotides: TGCAGTGCTGCAGCCGGGACTAGCGGGTACGAGCAGTACTTC.

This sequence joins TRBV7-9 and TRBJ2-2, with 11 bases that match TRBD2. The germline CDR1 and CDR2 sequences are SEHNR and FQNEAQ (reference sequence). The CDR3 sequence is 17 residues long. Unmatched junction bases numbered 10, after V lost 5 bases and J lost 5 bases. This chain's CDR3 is CASSKPGLADGTGELFF. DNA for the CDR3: TGTGCCAGCAGCAAACCGGGACTAGCGGATGGGACCGGGGAGCTGTTTTTT.